The 30 T cell receptor beta chains below all came from one sample that was sequenced in a study of blood T cell repertoires in COVID-19. Libraries were prepared by immunoSEQ multiplex PCR; TCRdb keeps only in-frame clonotypes and omits some of them. The sample lists around 430,000 clones, around 88% seen once, with 10% to 15% in the top ten. The sequenced sample was peripheral blood. These receptors came from a woman in her forties or fifties with COVID-19, enrolled during active disease.

This clone was seen once. The chain has TRBV2 and TRBJ2-6, with TRBD1 matching 7 bases. This CDR3 has 17 amino acids. V shed 7 bases, J shed 0 bases, and the junction held 9 bases outside the gene matches. CDR1 and CDR2 (germline): SNHLY, FYNNEI. The CDR3 nucleotides read TGTGCCAGCATACATGGACAGGAAAGCTCTGGGGCCAACGTCCTGACTTTC. Translation: CASIHGQESSGANVLTF.

This chain uses TRBV5-6 with TRBJ1-4; D is uncertain. Trimming removed 4 bases at V and 8 bases at J, with 9 bases between. The germline V gene has CDR1 SGHDT and CDR2 YYEEEE. This CDR3 contains 12 residues. The CDR3 sequence is CASSLLTEKLFF. The CDR3 coding sequence is TGTGCCAGCAGCCTATTGACAGAAAAACTGTTTTTT.

The CDR3 sequence is CAWRRGNNSPLHF. In DNA, the CDR3 is TGTGCCTGGAGAAGGGGAAATAATTCACCCCTCCACTTT. The chain carries TRBV30 and TRBJ1-6, with a tentative D call TRBD1 (5 bases). Germline-derived CDR1 and CDR2 are GTSNPN and SVGIG (reference sequence). V dropped 3 bases and J dropped 5 bases, with 8 bases sitting between them. The CDR3 length is 13 residues.

The chain combines TRBV9 with TRBJ1-4; D perhaps matches TRBD1 (5 bases). CDR1 is SGDLS, CDR2 YYNGEE, per germline. CDR3 length: 15 residues. Trimming removed 2 bases at V and 5 bases at J, with 13 bases between. CDR3 in DNA: TGTGCCAGCAGCGTTTCAGGGCGGCTCAATGAAAAACTGTTTTTT. Protein sequence: CASSVSGRLNEKLFF.

V gene TRBV4-1 combines with J gene TRBJ2-5; 9 bases fit TRBD2. The CDR3 is made up of 15 amino acids. Unmatched junction bases numbered 6, after V lost 5 bases and J lost 2 bases. From germline, CDR1 is MGHRA and CDR2 YSYEKL. CDR3 nucleotides: TGCGCCAGCAGCTACAGCGGGGGGCTTCAAGAGACCCAGTACTTC. As protein: CASSYSGGLQETQYF.

The chain recombines TRBV7-2 with TRBJ2-1; D remains unclear. V was pared by 7 bases and J by 6 bases, with 10 bases between. Looked up from germline, CDR1 is SGHTA and CDR2 is FQGNSA. The CDR3 spans 12 residues. The CDR3 here is CASTLIGNEQFF. As DNA, the CDR3 is TGTGCCAGCACCCTTATCGGCAATGAGCAGTTCTTC.

The chain is built from TRBV27 and TRBJ2-3; 9 bases line up with TRBD2. This CDR3 has 17 residues. V lost 4 bases to trimming and J lost 4 bases; unmatched junction nucleotides: 12. The germline gives CDR1 MNHEY, CDR2 SMNVEV (reference sequence). The CDR3 bases are TGTGCCAGCAGTTCTCTAGGGCTAGCGGGGATCGCAGATACGCAGTATTTT. Its protein is CASSSLGLAGIADTQYF.

The chain uses TRBV12-3 or TRBV12-4 and TRBJ1-3; D gene uncertain. V lost 11 bases and J 0 bases, leaving 8 bases between the germline ends. CDR3 length equals 12 residues. CDR3 sequence (DNA): TGTGCCGGAAGGAGCTCTGGAAACACCATATATTTT. Amino acid sequence: CAGRSSGNTIYF.

This clone was counted between two and nine times. J is TRBJ1-1 and V is TRBV29-1; D is undetermined. V gave up 7 bases and J gave up 6 bases, with 15 bases separating them. The CDR3 length is 12 residues. Looked up from germline, CDR1 is SQVTM and CDR2 is ANQGSEA. The CDR3 reads CSGEGLMAEAFF. CDR3 nucleotide sequence: TGCAGCGGGGAGGGTTTAATGGCTGAAGCTTTCTTT.

This clone was detected only a few times. The chain employs TRBV18 and TRBJ1-1, with D uncertain. CDR1 and CDR2 from the germline V gene are KGHSH and LQKENI. The CDR3 length is 16 residues. Deletions cut 2 bases from V and 2 bases from J, with 15 bases between. CDR3: CASSPATADLNTEAFF. In DNA, the CDR3 is TGTGCCAGCTCACCAGCAACAGCCGATTTAAACACTGAAGCTTTCTTT.

The V and J genes are TRBV2 and TRBJ2-5; 9 positions match TRBD1. V lost 10 bases to trimming and J lost 5 bases; unmatched junction nucleotides: 8. The CDR3 runs 13 residues. Germline CDR1 reads SNHLY; CDR2 reads FYNNEI. In DNA, the CDR3 is TGTGCCACTGGACAGGGGAGTGAGGAGACCCAGTACTTC. Its translation: CATGQGSEETQYF.

The V and J genes are TRBV30 and TRBJ1-2; 9 bases line up with TRBD1. V shed 5 bases, J shed 4 bases, and the junction held 11 bases outside the gene matches. Germline values: CDR1 GTSNPN, CDR2 SVGIG (reference sequence). The CDR3 is 15 residues long. CDR3 in DNA: TGTGCCTGGGGTACTGGACAGGGGCCCTTCTATGGCTACACCTTC. It specifies CAWGTGQGPFYGYTF.

The V call is TRBV5-8, the J call TRBJ2-1; TRBD2 is a possible D gene (5 bases). The germline V and J ends were trimmed by 4 bases and 0 bases, with 23 bases remaining between them. Per the germline V gene, CDR1 is SGHTS and CDR2 is YDEGEE. This CDR3 is built from 19 residues. The CDR3: CASSGGGPIPRNSYNEQFF. In nucleotides, the CDR3 is TGTGCCAGCAGCGGCGGCGGGCCGATACCGCGAAACTCCTACAATGAGCAGTTCTTC.

The rearrangement uses TRBV4-2 and TRBJ2-7; TRBD2 matches 10 bases. From germline, CDR1 is LGHNA and CDR2 YNFKEQ. CDR3 length: 14 amino acids. Trimming removed 8 bases from V and 4 bases from J; junction bases left unmatched: 8. The CDR3 DNA follows: TGTGCCAGCGGCTCAGAGCGGGGGGGGTACGAGCAGTACTTC. Protein product: CASGSERGGYEQYF.

The rearrangement joins TRBV2 to TRBJ1-2; the D is unclear. Germline V gives CDR1 SNHLY, CDR2 FYNNEI. Trimming left V 4 bases short and J 0 bases short, with 6 bases between. This CDR3 region has 13 residues. CDR3 coding DNA: TGTGCCAGCAGTGCCCTAGCTAACTATGGCTACACCTTC. Protein: CASSALANYGYTF.

The chain links TRBV7-2 to TRBJ1-2; maybe TRBD1 (6 bases). Between the trimmed V and J ends, which lost 5 bases and 2 bases, there was a span of 15 bases. There are 15 residues in the CDR3. Germline CDR1 is SGHTA and CDR2 is FQGNSA. CDR3 in amino acids: CASSPYRERNYGYTF. CDR3 bases: TGTGCCAGCAGCCCCTACAGGGAAAGGAACTATGGCTACACCTTC.

The genes are TRBV14 and TRBJ2-7; 8 bases align to TRBD1. Per germline, CDR1 SGHDN and CDR2 FVKESK. This CDR3 is built from 14 residues. The V and J ends lost 5 bases and 5 bases, in that order; junction bases with no gene match: 8. Here the CDR3 reads CASSKVRGLHEQYF. CDR3 DNA: TGTGCCAGCAGCAAGGTCAGGGGGCTCCACGAGCAGTACTTC. Looking up the rest from reference TRBV14 and TRBJ2-7 gives the full variable domain: EAGVTQFPSHSVIEKGQTVTLRCDPISGHDNLYWYRRVMGKEIKFLLHFVKESKQDESGMPNNRFLAERTGGTYSTLKVQPAELEDSGVYFCASSKVRGLHEQYFGPGTRLTVT.

In this sample, this clone turned up once. The rearrangement joins TRBV5-6 to TRBJ2-2, with a weak D call TRBD1 (6 bases). Deletions cut 4 bases from V and 2 bases from J, with 12 bases between. CDR3 size: 15 residues. Germline V gene data show CDR1 as SGHDT and CDR2 as YYEEEE. In nucleotides, the CDR3 is TGTGCCAGCAGCCCACAGGGCACCAACACCGGGGAGCTGTTTTTT. This sequence encodes CASSPQGTNTGELFF.

A single count supports this clone. The rearrangement links TRBV5-4 to TRBJ1-4; D unclear. The germline V gene has CDR1 SGHNT and CDR2 YYREEE (reference sequence). The CDR3 runs 15 residues. V dropped 0 bases and J dropped 3 bases, with 9 bases sitting between them. In DNA form, the CDR3 reads TGTGCCAGCAGCTTGGCCTCCGCAGCTAATGAAAAACTGTTTTTT. It codes for CASSLASAANEKLFF. The whole variable domain, remainder taken from reference TRBV5-4 and TRBJ1-4, is ETGVTQSPTHLIKTRGQQVTLRCSSQSGHNTVSWYQQALGQGPQFIFQYYREEENGRGNFPPRFSGLQFPNYSSELNVNALELDDSALYLCASSLASAANEKLFFGSGTQLSVL.

The DNA for the CDR3 is TGTGCCAGCACCAATCAGGGTCATTCACCCCTCCACTTT. Translating gives CASTNQGHSPLHF. The chain combines TRBV2 with TRBJ1-6; possibly TRBD1 for D (5 bases). The CDR3 is made up of 13 amino acids. The V gene lost 7 bases and the J gene lost 8 bases, with 12 bases spanning the gap. Germline CDR1 and CDR2: SNHLY and FYNNEI.

The chain couples TRBV3-1 (or the pseudogene TRBV3-2) to TRBJ2-5; 10 bases align to TRBD2. V shed 3 bases and J 4 bases; nucleotides not matched to a gene: 17. In germline, CDR1 is LGHDT, CDR2 YNNKEL (reference sequence). CDR3 length equals 19 residues. CDR3 protein: CASSHARLAGPPVGETQYF. The CDR3 nucleotides read TGTGCCAGCAGCCATGCCAGACTAGCGGGCCCACCCGTCGGAGAGACCCAGTACTTC.

The chain combines TRBV30 with TRBJ2-1, with TRBD2 as a possible D gene (6 bases). This CDR3 has 13 amino acids. Deletions cut 5 bases from V and 5 bases from J, with 13 bases between. The germline gives CDR1 GTSNPN, CDR2 SVGIG (reference sequence). Here the CDR3 DNA reads TGTGCCTGGGGGTTGGGGGGAGACAATGAGCAGTTCTTC. As protein: CAWGLGGDNEQFF.

V gene TRBV12-5 combines with J gene TRBJ1-1; D is unclear. Trimming stripped 5 bases from V and 4 bases from J, with 17 bases between. CDR3 length: 15 residues. CDR1 is LGHNT and CDR2 is FRNRAP in the germline V gene. The CDR3 here is CASGPVLPGGTEAFF. The DNA of the CDR3 is TGTGCTAGTGGTCCGGTCCTCCCCGGAGGCACTGAAGCTTTCTTT.

This clone was counted a few times. The J gene is TRBJ2-7, the V gene TRBV3-1 (or the pseudogene TRBV3-2); 10 nucleotides match TRBD2. With 1 base clipped from V and 3 bases from J, the junction kept 3 bases outside the gene matches. This CDR3 is built from 15 residues. The germline V gene encodes CDR1 LGHDT and CDR2 YNNKEL (reference sequence). CDR3 in amino acids: CASSQGTSGHYEQYF. CDR3 coding DNA: TGTGCCAGCAGCCAAGGGACTAGCGGACACTACGAGCAGTACTTC.

The chain couples TRBV27 to TRBJ1-1; D unclear. Trimming took off 8 bases at V and 0 bases at J, with 10 bases between the two ends. CDR1 MNHEY and CDR2 SMNVEV come from the germline V gene (reference sequence). The CDR3 runs to 13 residues. The CDR3 region has the DNA TGTGCCAGCGGGAGGAGTATGAACACTGAAGCTTTCTTT. Its protein product is CASGRSMNTEAFF.

The table lists this clone with a few counts. V is TRBV18 and J is TRBJ1-4; the D is unclear. Germline CDR1 is KGHSH and CDR2 is LQKENI. The CDR3 totals 15 residues. The V end lost 3 bases, the J end lost 8 bases, and 16 bases lay between the germline ends. The chain's CDR3 is CASSPPNEQSEKLFF. In DNA form, the CDR3 reads TGTGCCAGCTCACCGCCCAATGAGCAAAGCGAAAAACTGTTTTTT.

The gene calls are TRBV3-1 (or the pseudogene TRBV3-2) and TRBJ1-2; TRBD1 might be the D (5 bases). Germline lookup yields CDR1 LGHDT and CDR2 YNNKEL (reference sequence). Trimming cost V 4 bases and J 8 bases, with 14 bases left between them. The CDR3 runs 13 residues. CDR3 nucleotide sequence: TGTGCCAGCAGCCTCTCTCTCAGGGAAGGCTACACCTTC. Translated: CASSLSLREGYTF.

This clone was seen a handful of times. Distinct nucleotide sequences in the sample also encode this CDR3. The chain is built from TRBV7-9 and TRBJ2-3, with 8 bases lining up with TRBD1. The V and J ends lost 4 bases and 3 bases, in that order; junction bases with no gene match: 3. The CDR3 loop spans 14 amino acids. CDR1 SEHNR and CDR2 FQNEAQ come from the germline V gene (reference sequence). The CDR3 reads CASSSDRGTDTQYF. The CDR3 region has the DNA TGTGCCAGCAGCTCCGACAGGGGAACAGATACGCAGTATTTT. Full variable domain (remainder filled in from reference TRBV7-9 and TRBJ2-3): DTGVSQNPRHKITKRGQNVTFRCDPISEHNRLYWYRQTLGQGPEFLTYFQNEAQLEKSRLLSDRFSAERPKGSFSTLEIQRTEQGDSAMYLCASSSDRGTDTQYFGPGTRLTVL.

The chain recombines TRBV12-3 or TRBV12-4 with TRBJ1-1; D might be TRBD1 (5 bases). The CDR3 extends over 13 amino acids. V gave up 6 bases and J gave up 2 bases, with 10 bases separating them. CDR3 sequence (DNA): TGTGCCAGCAGCACGACAGATAACACTGAAGCTTTCTTT. Translation: CASSTTDNTEAFF.

The chain combines TRBV7-9 with TRBJ2-3; D not resolved. Germline-derived CDR1 and CDR2 are SEHNR and FQNEAQ (reference sequence). The CDR3 totals 18 residues. V shed 8 bases and J shed 0 bases, with 24 bases lying between them. CDR3: CASLPLVGVPASTDTQYF. The CDR3 nucleotides read TGTGCCAGCCTCCCTCTGGTAGGAGTACCCGCTAGCACAGATACGCAGTATTTT.